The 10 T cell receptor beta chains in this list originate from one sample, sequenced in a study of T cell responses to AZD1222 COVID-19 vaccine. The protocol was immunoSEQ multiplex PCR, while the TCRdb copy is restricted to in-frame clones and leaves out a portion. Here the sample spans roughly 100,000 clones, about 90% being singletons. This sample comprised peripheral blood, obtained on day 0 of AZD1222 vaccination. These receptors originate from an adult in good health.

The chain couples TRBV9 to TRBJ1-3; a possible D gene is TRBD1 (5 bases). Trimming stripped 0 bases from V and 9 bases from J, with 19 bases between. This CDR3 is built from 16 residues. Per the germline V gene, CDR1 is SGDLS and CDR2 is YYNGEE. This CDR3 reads CASSVDPGRPGGTIYF. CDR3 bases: TGTGCCAGCAGCGTAGACCCAGGGCGGCCCGGGGGCACCATATATTTT.

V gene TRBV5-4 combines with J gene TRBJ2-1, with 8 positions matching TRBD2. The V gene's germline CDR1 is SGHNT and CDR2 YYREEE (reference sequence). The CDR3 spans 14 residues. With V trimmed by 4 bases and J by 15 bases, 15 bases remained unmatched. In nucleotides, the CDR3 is TGTGCCAGCAGCCTTTGGGGGGTAGCGGGGTCCCTGTTCTTC. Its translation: CASSLWGVAGSLFF.

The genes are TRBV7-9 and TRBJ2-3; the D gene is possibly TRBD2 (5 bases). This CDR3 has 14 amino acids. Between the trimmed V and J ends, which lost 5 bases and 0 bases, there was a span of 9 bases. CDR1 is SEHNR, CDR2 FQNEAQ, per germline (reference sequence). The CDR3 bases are TGTGCCAGCAGCCTCAGCGGTAGCACAGATACGCAGTATTTT. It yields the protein CASSLSGSTDTQYF.

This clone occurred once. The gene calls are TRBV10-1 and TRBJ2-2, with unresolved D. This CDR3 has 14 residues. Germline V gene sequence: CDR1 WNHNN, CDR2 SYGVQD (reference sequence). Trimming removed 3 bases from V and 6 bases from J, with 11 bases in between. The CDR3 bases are TGCGCCAGCAGTGACTACCCAGAGCCCGGGGAGCTGTTTTTT. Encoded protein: CASSDYPEPGELFF.

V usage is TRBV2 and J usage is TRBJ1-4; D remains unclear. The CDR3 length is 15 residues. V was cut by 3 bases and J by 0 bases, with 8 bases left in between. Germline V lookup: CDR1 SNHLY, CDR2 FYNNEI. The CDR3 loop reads CASSEDTATNEKLFF. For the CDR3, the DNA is TGTGCCAGCAGTGAGGATACAGCAACTAATGAAAAACTGTTTTTT.

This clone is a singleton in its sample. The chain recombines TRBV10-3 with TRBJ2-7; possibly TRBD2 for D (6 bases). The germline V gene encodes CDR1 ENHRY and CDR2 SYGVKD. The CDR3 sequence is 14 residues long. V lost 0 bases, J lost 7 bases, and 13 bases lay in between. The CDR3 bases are TGTGCCATCAGTGAGTCAGGAGGGAGTTTTGAGCAGTACTTC. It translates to CAISESGGSFEQYF.

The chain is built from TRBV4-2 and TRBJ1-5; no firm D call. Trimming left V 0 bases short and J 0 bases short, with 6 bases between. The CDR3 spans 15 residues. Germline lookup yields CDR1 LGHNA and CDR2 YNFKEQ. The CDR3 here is CASSQERYSNQPQHF. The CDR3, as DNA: TGTGCCAGCAGCCAAGAACGCTATAGCAATCAGCCCCAGCATTTT.

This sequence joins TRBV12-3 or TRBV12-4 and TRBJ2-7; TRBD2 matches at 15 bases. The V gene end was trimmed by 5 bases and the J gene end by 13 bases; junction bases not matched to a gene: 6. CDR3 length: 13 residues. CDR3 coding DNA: TGTGCCAGCAGTCTAGGGACTAGCGGGGGGCCCTACTTC. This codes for CASSLGTSGGPYF.

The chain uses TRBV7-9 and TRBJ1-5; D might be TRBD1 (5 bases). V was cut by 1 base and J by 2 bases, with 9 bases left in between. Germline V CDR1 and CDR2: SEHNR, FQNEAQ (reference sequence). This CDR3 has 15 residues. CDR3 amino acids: CASSLESGGNQPQHF. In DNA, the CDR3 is TGTGCCAGCAGCTTAGAATCGGGGGGCAATCAGCCCCAGCATTTT.

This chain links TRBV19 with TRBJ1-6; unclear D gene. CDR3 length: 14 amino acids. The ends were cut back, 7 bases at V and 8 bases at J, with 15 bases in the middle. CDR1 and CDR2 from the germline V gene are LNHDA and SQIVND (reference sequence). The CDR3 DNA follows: TGTGCCAGTACCCCTGAGATTCGGTATTCACCCCTCCACTTT. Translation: CASTPEIRYSPLHF.